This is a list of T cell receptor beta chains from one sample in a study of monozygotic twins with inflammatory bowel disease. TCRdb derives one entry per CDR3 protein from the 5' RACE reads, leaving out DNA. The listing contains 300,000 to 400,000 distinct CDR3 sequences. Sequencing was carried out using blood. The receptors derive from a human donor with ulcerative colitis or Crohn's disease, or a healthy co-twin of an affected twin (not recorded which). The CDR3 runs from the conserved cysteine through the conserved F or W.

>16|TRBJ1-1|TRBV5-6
CASSSLWVPGPTEAFF
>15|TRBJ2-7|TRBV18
CASSPPTAMPNEQYF
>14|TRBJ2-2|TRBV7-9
CASSFGRDTGELFF
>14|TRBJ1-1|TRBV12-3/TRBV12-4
CASSPYGDRMEAFF
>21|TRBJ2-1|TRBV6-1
CASSEAKLGIANRVTYNEQFF
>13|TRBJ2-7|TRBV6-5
CASARDYSYEQYF
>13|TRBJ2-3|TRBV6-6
CATSGGQGDTQYF
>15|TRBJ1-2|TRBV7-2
CASSVTGGQGSGYTF
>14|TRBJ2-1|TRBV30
CAWSVGGSLNEQFF
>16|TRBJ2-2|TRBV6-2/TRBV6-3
CASSSPPGSNTGELFF
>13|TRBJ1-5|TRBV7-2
CASSRGLDQPQHF
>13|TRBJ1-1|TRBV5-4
CASSLTGSVAAFF
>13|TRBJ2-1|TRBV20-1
CSATGPRGNEQFF
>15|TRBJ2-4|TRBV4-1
CASSHLRESKNIQYF
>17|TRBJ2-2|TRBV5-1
CASSRLTGTANTGELFF
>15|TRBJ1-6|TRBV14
CASSQKDGRNSPLHF
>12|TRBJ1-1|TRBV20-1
CSANQGETEAFF
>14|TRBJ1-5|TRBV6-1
CASKTGGNNQPQHF
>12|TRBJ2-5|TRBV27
CASSFFGETQYF
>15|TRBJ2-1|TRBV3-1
CASSQWSGSFNEQFF
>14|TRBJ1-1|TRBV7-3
CASSLDGTGPEAFF
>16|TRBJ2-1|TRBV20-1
CSARSGGGGGYNEQFF
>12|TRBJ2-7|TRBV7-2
CATKGGPYEQYF
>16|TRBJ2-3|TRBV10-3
CAISESANLYTDTQYF
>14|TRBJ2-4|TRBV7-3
CASSPDRGFPIQYF
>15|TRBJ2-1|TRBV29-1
CSGKTSGSSYNEQFF
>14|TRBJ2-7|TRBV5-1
CASTRDRASYEQYF
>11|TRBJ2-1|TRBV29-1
CSVDRRNEQFF
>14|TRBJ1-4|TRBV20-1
CSAPGLSTNEKLFF
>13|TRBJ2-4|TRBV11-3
CASSPGQGDIQYF
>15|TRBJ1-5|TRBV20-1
CSAQQGDGSNQPQHF
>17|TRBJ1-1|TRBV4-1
CASSPAGDSDVNTEAFF
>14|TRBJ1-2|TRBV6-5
CASRPLSLEGGYTF
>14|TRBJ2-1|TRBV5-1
CASSAQKNYNEQFF
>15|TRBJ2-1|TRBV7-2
CASSFGQGARYEQFF
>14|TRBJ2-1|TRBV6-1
CASRSPSGHNEQFF
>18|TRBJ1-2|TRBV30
CAWSRRTSNRGDNYGYTF
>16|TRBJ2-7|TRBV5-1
CASSNQGGVGSGEQYF
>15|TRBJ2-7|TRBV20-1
CSADYGRGAVHEQYF
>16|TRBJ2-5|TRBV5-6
CASRAETGTYQETQYF
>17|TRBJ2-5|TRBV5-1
CASGAPSGRETTETQYF
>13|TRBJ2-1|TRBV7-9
CASRGLAGNEQFF
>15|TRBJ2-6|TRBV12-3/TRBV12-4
CASSLSASGANVLTF
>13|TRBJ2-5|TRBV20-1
CSPLGPNQETQYF
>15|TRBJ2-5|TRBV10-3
CAISPTGTVMETQYF